Below, 10 T cell receptor beta chains from the same sample are listed, as sequenced in a study of blood T cell repertoires in COVID-19. Here immunoSEQ multiplex PCR was the method, and the copy in TCRdb shows in-frame clones only, minus some. The sample holds some 14,000 clones, 70% to 85% seen once. Sequenced sample: peripheral blood. The receptors were sampled from a woman between 45 and 65 years old with active or convalescent COVID-19.

The J gene is TRBJ1-2, the V gene TRBV6-5, with unresolved D. Trimming stripped 7 bases from V and 7 bases from J, with 19 bases between. Germline V gene lookup returns CDR1 MNHEY and CDR2 SVGAGI. The CDR3 runs to 14 residues. For the CDR3, the DNA is TGTGCCAGCAAGCCCCCCTATGGAGTAAGTGGCTACACCTTC. It encodes CASKPPYGVSGYTF.

This chain connects TRBV19 to TRBJ2-2, with 8 bases matching TRBD1. Germline V CDR1 and CDR2: LNHDA, SQIVND (reference sequence). The CDR3 runs 15 residues. V shed 5 bases, J shed 3 bases, and the junction held 5 bases outside the gene matches. DNA of the CDR3: TGTGCCAGTAGTTTCGGACAGGGAGACACCGGGGAGCTGTTTTTT. It codes for CASSFGQGDTGELFF.

The V call is TRBV4-1, the J call TRBJ1-6; 9 nucleotides align to TRBD1. The CDR3 has 15 residues. With V trimmed by 1 base and J by 8 bases, 3 bases remained unmatched. Germline V gene sequence: CDR1 MGHRA, CDR2 YSYEKL. The CDR3: CASSQGTGEDSPLHF. CDR3 nucleotide sequence: TGCGCCAGCAGCCAAGGGACAGGGGAGGATTCACCCCTCCACTTT.

The chain employs TRBV11-2 and TRBJ1-3, with TRBD1 matching over 8 bases. Unmatched junction bases numbered 3, after V lost 4 bases and J lost 7 bases. The germline V gene has CDR1 SGHAT and CDR2 FQNNGV. The CDR3 spans 13 residues. The CDR3 protein is CASSSGQGNTIYF. CDR3 in DNA: TGTGCCAGCAGCTCTGGACAGGGTAACACCATATATTTT.

The V call is TRBV11-2, the J call TRBJ2-3; TRBD2 agrees at 12 bases. The germline V gene has CDR1 SGHAT and CDR2 FQNNGV. The CDR3 has 17 amino acids. The junction had 6 bases not matched to a gene; V was cut back by 3 bases and J by 2 bases. The CDR3 here is CASSFPTSGGATDTQYF. DNA of the CDR3: TGTGCCAGCAGCTTCCCGACTAGCGGGGGAGCCACAGATACGCAGTATTTT.

This clone occurred a few times. The gene calls are TRBV5-6 and TRBJ1-6; possible D gene TRBD1, 5 bases. V dropped 0 bases and J dropped 10 bases, with 11 bases sitting between them. The CDR3 is made up of 14 amino acids. The V gene's germline CDR1 is SGHDT and CDR2 YYEEEE. For the CDR3, the DNA is TGTGCCAGCAGCTTGGCCTCTAGGGGCTCACCCCTCCACTTT. Its protein is CASSLASRGSPLHF.

The chain combines TRBV6-2 or TRBV6-3 with TRBJ2-7; D is unclear. The length of the CDR3 is 15 residues. CDR1 and CDR2 from the germline V gene are MNHEY and SVGEGT. The V end lost 2 bases, the J end lost 2 bases, and 13 bases lay between the germline ends. The CDR3 coding sequence is TGTGCCAGCAGTTACGCGGATGGCAGAGCCTACGAGCAGTACTTC. It codes for CASSYADGRAYEQYF.

The chain recombines TRBV18 with TRBJ2-3, with 7 bases identical to TRBD2. Germline CDR1 KGHSH, CDR2 LQKENI. V gave up 1 base and J gave up 0 bases; unmatched junction bases: 7. The length of the CDR3 is 17 residues. Here the CDR3 DNA reads TGTGCCAGCTCACCACGAGTCGGGGGGACTAGCACAGATACGCAGTATTTT. This sequence encodes CASSPRVGGTSTDTQYF. Variable domain in full (rest from reference TRBV18 and TRBJ2-3): NAGVMQNPRHLVRRRGQEARLRCSPMKGHSHVYWYRQLPEEGLKFMVYLQKENIIDESGMPKERFSAEFPKEGPSILRIQQVVRGDSAAYFCASSPRVGGTSTDTQYFGPGTRLTVL.

The CDR3 loop reads CASSAPGLYSYEQYF. CDR3 DNA: TGTGCCAGCAGTGCCCCGGGACTGTATTCCTACGAGCAGTACTTC. The chain has TRBV2 and TRBJ2-7; a possible D gene is TRBD2 (6 bases). Deletions cut 4 bases from V and 1 base from J, with 14 bases between. The CDR3 extends over 15 amino acids. Germline values: CDR1 SNHLY, CDR2 FYNNEI. The whole variable domain, filled in from reference TRBV2 and TRBJ2-7, reads EPEVTQTPSHQVTQMGQEVILRCVPISNHLYFYWYRQILGQKVEFLVSFYNNEISEKSEIFDDQFSVERPDGSNFTLKIRSTKLEDSAMYFCASSAPGLYSYEQYFGPGTRLTVT.

By sample share, this clone is medium-sized. This chain links TRBV7-9 with TRBJ1-1; 7 nucleotides line up with TRBD1. V dropped 4 bases and J dropped 3; count of bases not matched to a gene: 5. The CDR3 is made up of 14 amino acids. Looked up from germline, CDR1 is SEHNR and CDR2 is FQNEAQ (reference sequence). The CDR3 protein is CASSSAGTDTEAFF. DNA of the CDR3: TGTGCCAGCAGCTCCGCCGGGACAGACACTGAAGCTTTCTTT.